Listed below are T cell receptor beta chains from one sample, sequenced in a study of T cell responses to AZD1222 COVID-19 vaccine. This table comes from immunoSEQ multiplex PCR, and its TCRdb copy is limited to in-frame clones, with some not included. The sample lists about 93,000 clones; 80% to 90% were seen once. Sequencing used peripheral blood, obtained on day 0 of AZD1222 vaccination. Source of these receptors: an adult in good health. Each CDR3 is given with its conserved first and last residue. Each record gives: J gene, clone size, V gene, D gene, CDR3 protein, CDR3 DNA. D genes are given only for firm matches. Where a row states a size, it is once, few, many or the class of an expanded clone; other rows omit it.

TRBJ1-4	.	TRBV7-9	TRBD1	CASSPTGTGYEKLFF	TGTGCCAGCAGCCCAACCGGGACAGGGTATGAAAAACTGTTTTTT
TRBJ1-2	few	TRBV29-1	.	CSVEAENYGYTF	TGCAGCGTTGAAGCTGAGAACTATGGCTACACCTTC
TRBJ2-5	.	TRBV27	TRBD2	CASSLFLPLAGDETQYF	TGTGCCAGCAGTTTATTTCTCCCCCTAGCGGGGGACGAGACCCAGTACTTC
TRBJ2-7	.	TRBV7-9	.	CASRDSLSYEQYF	TGTGCCAGCAGAGATTCACTCTCCTACGAGCAGTACTTC
TRBJ2-7	.	TRBV11-2	.	CASSLFTGPSYEQYF	TGTGCCAGCAGCTTATTCACAGGCCCTTCCTACGAGCAGTACTTC
TRBJ2-1	.	TRBV6-5	TRBD1	CASSSPWTGRRYEQFF	TGTGCCAGCAGTTCCCCTTGGACAGGGAGAAGGTATGAGCAGTTCTTC
TRBJ1-5	few	TRBV10-1	.	CAPRGDDSNQPQHF	TGCGCTCCTCGGGGAGACGATAGCAATCAGCCCCAGCATTTT
TRBJ2-1	once	TRBV9	TRBD2	CASSPGGSSYNEQFF	TGTGCCAGCAGCCCGGGGGGGAGCTCCTACAATGAGCAGTTCTTC
TRBJ1-4	.	TRBV29-1	.	CSVDEGGYGKLFF	TGCAGCGTTGACGAGGGGGGGTACGGAAAACTGTTTTTT
TRBJ2-3	.	TRBV6-2/TRBV6-3	TRBD2	CASSSGAGLGDTQYF	TGTGCCAGCAGTTCCGGAGCGGGGCTAGGTGATACGCAGTATTTT
TRBJ2-4	.	TRBV28	TRBD1	CASTPYRTGALNIQYF	TGTGCCAGCACCCCGTATCGGACAGGGGCCTTAAACATTCAGTACTTC
TRBJ2-2	.	TRBV7-8	.	CASSLRRANTGELFF	TGTGCCAGCAGCTTACGCCGAGCGAACACCGGGGAGCTGTTTTTT
TRBJ2-7	.	TRBV7-2	TRBD1	CASSLAKGASYEQYF	TGTGCCAGCAGCTTAGCAAAGGGGGCCTCCTACGAGCAGTACTTC
TRBJ1-5	.	TRBV18	.	CASSPGANQPQHF	TGTGCCAGCTCACCGGGGGCGAATCAGCCCCAGCATTTT
TRBJ2-1	.	TRBV5-4	.	CASSIPGGNEQFF	TGTGCCAGCAGCATCCCTGGCGGTAATGAGCAGTTCTTC
TRBJ1-5	.	TRBV13	TRBD1	CASSAGQGHSNQPQHF	TGTGCCAGCAGTGCCGGACAGGGGCATAGCAATCAGCCCCAGCATTTT
TRBJ2-1	.	TRBV7-9	.	CASSKPGGGEQFF	TGTGCCAGCAGTAAACCAGGGGGAGGTGAGCAGTTCTTC
TRBJ1-2	.	TRBV6-1	.	CASSESGGLGGYTF	TGTGCCAGCAGTGAAAGCGGAGGGTTGGGAGGCTACACCTTC
TRBJ2-3	.	TRBV3-1/TRBV3-2	.	CASSQEVRSTSTDTQYF	TGTGCCAGCAGCCAAGAGGTGCGGAGTACTAGCACAGATACGCAGTATTTT
TRBJ1-5	.	TRBV2	.	CASSADTNQPQHF	TGTGCCAGCAGCGCGGACACTAATCAGCCCCAGCATTTT
TRBJ1-6	.	TRBV30	.	CAWSVRGDNSPLHF	TGTGCCTGGAGTGTAAGGGGGGATAATTCACCCCTCCACTTT
TRBJ2-2	.	TRBV10-2	.	CASSESAGATNTGELFF	TGCGCCAGCAGTGAGTCGGCCGGGGCGACGAACACCGGGGAGCTGTTTTTT
TRBJ2-1	.	TRBV27	TRBD2	CASSLYSLAGIGSYNEQFF	TGTGCCAGCAGTTTATATAGTCTAGCGGGAATCGGGTCCTACAATGAGCAGTTCTTC
TRBJ2-5	.	TRBV2	.	CASISGTYQETQYF	TGTGCCAGCATTAGCGGTACCTACCAAGAGACCCAGTACTTC
TRBJ1-1	.	TRBV11-2	.	CASSLERGLNTEAFF	TGTGCCAGCAGCTTAGAACGGGGGCTGAACACTGAAGCTTTCTTT
TRBJ2-2	.	TRBV15	.	CATSRLGTGELFF	TGTGCCACCAGCCGACTTGGGACCGGGGAGCTGTTTTTT
TRBJ1-5	.	TRBV5-1	.	CASSLGQSNQPQHF	TGCGCCAGCAGTTTAGGACAAAGCAATCAGCCCCAGCATTTT
TRBJ1-2	.	TRBV29-1	TRBD1	CSVSTGDYGYTF	TGCAGCGTTTCGACAGGGGACTATGGCTACACCTTC
TRBJ2-3	.	TRBV11-1	TRBD1	CASTTGDRSTDTQYF	TGTGCCAGCACTACAGGGGACCGTAGCACAGATACGCAGTATTTT
TRBJ2-1	.	TRBV4-3	.	CASSQDWGYPVLGNEQFF	TGCGCCAGCAGCCAAGATTGGGGGTATCCCGTTCTAGGCAATGAGCAGTTCTTC